The rows below give T cell receptor beta chains drawn from one sample of a study of blood T cell repertoires in COVID-19. TCRdb's copy holds only in-frame clones and misses some; the assay was immunoSEQ multiplex PCR. Found here are 90,000 to 120,000 clones, about nine tenths of them singletons; the top ten hold roughly 1.3%. The sample comprised peripheral blood. The receptor source for this set is a woman younger than 45 with acute or convalescent COVID-19. Each CDR3 is given with its conserved first and last residue. Fields, in order: CDR3 length, J gene, V gene, CDR3 protein.

15 | TRBJ1-1 | TRBV28 | CASSELTGRSTEAFF
18 | TRBJ2-1 | TRBV4-2 | CASSQDNGLAGGRDEQFF
14 | TRBJ1-6 | TRBV6-5 | CASRGAPGNSPLHF
14 | TRBJ1-1 | TRBV28 | CASRPLQGNTEAFF
14 | TRBJ1-4 | TRBV19 | CASSTGQRNEKLFF
14 | TRBJ1-4 | TRBV28 | CASSLGGYQEKLFF
16 | TRBJ1-2 | TRBV15 | CATSKFPGQGSYGYTF
19 | TRBJ2-1 | TRBV18 | CASSPGLAGELSSYNEQFF
13 | TRBJ1-2 | TRBV12-3/TRBV12-4 | CASSLTGVNGYTF
14 | TRBJ1-4 | TRBV2 | CARGIGEVREKLFF
16 | TRBJ2-7 | TRBV9 | CASSVAPVEGRNEQYF
13 | TRBJ1-2 | TRBV30 | CAWSVRGSYGYTF
13 | TRBJ1-1 | TRBV28 | CASSPTGRGGAFF
16 | TRBJ2-3 | TRBV19 | CASSTPRTGGPDTQYF
14 | TRBJ2-1 | TRBV27 | CASREWTGVNEQFF
13 | TRBJ2-3 | TRBV11-2 | CAAARGARDTQYF
17 | TRBJ1-2 | TRBV5-6 | CASSTTPGRVINYGYTF
14 | TRBJ1-3 | TRBV5-6 | CASSPGSSGNTIYF
15 | TRBJ1-6 | TRBV9 | CASSPTTGLNSPLHF
13 | TRBJ2-7 | TRBV30 | CAWKSRESYEQYF
13 | TRBJ1-6 | TRBV19 | CAAGGQGNSPLHF
16 | TRBJ2-7 | TRBV7-9 | CASSFWTGEKPYEQYF
15 | TRBJ1-5 | TRBV7-2 | CASSLVYGPDQPQHF
16 | TRBJ2-1 | TRBV6-6 | CASRAGLASFYNEQFF
15 | TRBJ1-4 | TRBV6-5 | CASRGPGQGNEKLFF
11 | TRBJ1-1 | TRBV14 | CASSISTEAFF
15 | TRBJ2-2 | TRBV19 | CASSIGEGGTGELFF
15 | TRBJ2-1 | TRBV7-3 | CASSLRASGSSEQFF
14 | TRBJ1-4 | TRBV5-5 | CASAPGASVEKLFF
14 | TRBJ2-1 | TRBV3-1/TRBV3-2 | CASSQDGSGDEQFF
9 | TRBJ2-5 | TRBV11-2 | CASGGTQYF
17 | TRBJ1-2 | TRBV28 | CASAPQRQGFGRNGYTF
14 | TRBJ1-2 | TRBV27 | CASSSYREGYGYTF
13 | TRBJ2-1 | TRBV11-3 | CASTPRGSNEQFF
13 | TRBJ2-2 | TRBV25-1 | CASSEQFTGELFF
16 | TRBJ1-2 | TRBV30 | CAWRETGTGYRKGYTF
14 | TRBJ1-2 | TRBV5-1 | CASSLGTGGRGYTF
16 | TRBJ2-5 | TRBV5-6 | CASSLKGTGERETQYF
16 | TRBJ1-2 | TRBV2 | CASSEGQAPRGNGYTF
13 | TRBJ1-1 | TRBV29-1 | CSVHSGGNTEAFF
17 | TRBJ2-2 | TRBV5-6 | CASSLRLRGTNTGELFF
16 | TRBJ2-1 | TRBV4-3 | CASSQVMVAGIGVQFF
14 | TRBJ2-7 | TRBV3-1/TRBV3-2 | CASSQLAGSYEQYF
15 | TRBJ2-7 | TRBV11-2 | CASSLGSQGVYEQYF
16 | TRBJ1-5 | TRBV12-5 | CASDSVGGRGNQPQHF
18 | TRBJ1-2 | TRBV6-2/TRBV6-3 | CASSSVTARDRQDYGYTF
14 | TRBJ1-2 | TRBV27 | CASRPSGMPRGYTF
14 | TRBJ2-7 | TRBV7-2 | CASSQTGATSEQYF
13 | TRBJ1-2 | TRBV29-1 | CSVGGGIYYGYTF
16 | TRBJ1-2 | TRBV7-2 | CASSLEAGAFKYGYTF
15 | TRBJ2-2 | TRBV6-5 | CASSYGTVNTGELFF
17 | TRBJ2-7 | TRBV5-6 | CASNLGLAGGPPYEQYF
15 | TRBJ2-7 | TRBV10-3 | CAISGLDRDSYEQYF
18 | TRBJ2-5 | TRBV19 | CASSIRSSAGYRQETQYF
14 | TRBJ1-1 | TRBV6-5 | CASSYSSVNTEAFF
13 | TRBJ1-2 | TRBV30 | CAWIGGQVYGYTF
14 | TRBJ2-7 | TRBV28 | CASSLPGGTYEQYF
15 | TRBJ2-5 | TRBV6-2/TRBV6-3 | CASSYSIGGEETQYF
17 | TRBJ2-3 | TRBV4-1 | CASSQDPGQGATDTQYF
15 | TRBJ2-7 | TRBV24-1 | CATSDRTGAGREQYF